Reported below is one TCR beta chain. Isolated RNA was reverse transcribed into cDNA used as the sequencing template. TCRdb's copy holds only in-frame clones and misses some; the assay was immunoSEQ multiplex PCR. Of 120,000 or so clones listed, 45% to 50% are singletons. The data were taken from a study of CD8+ T cells in alopecia areata. Sequencing was carried out using NKG2D-low CD8+ T cells sorted from blood. This receptor was obtained from a human donor with alopecia areata.

CDR3: CASNSGIQPQHF. Written as DNA, the CDR3 is TGTGCCAGCAACTCAGGGATTCAGCCCCAGCATTTT. This sequence joins TRBV19 and TRBJ1-5, with D possibly TRBD1 on 5 matching bases. The ends were cut back, 9 bases at V and 6 bases at J, with 12 bases in the middle. Germline CDR1 and CDR2: LNHDA and SQIVND (reference sequence). The CDR3 totals 12 residues.